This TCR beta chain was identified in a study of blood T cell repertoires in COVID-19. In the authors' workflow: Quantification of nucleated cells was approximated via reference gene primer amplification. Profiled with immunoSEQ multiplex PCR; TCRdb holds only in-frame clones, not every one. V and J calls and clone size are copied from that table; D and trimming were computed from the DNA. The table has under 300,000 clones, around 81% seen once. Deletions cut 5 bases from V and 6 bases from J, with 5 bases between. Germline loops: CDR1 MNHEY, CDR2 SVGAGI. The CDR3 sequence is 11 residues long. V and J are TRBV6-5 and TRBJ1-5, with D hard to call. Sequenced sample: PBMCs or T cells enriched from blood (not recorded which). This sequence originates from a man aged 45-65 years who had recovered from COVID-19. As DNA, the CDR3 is TGTGCCAGCAGTACCGGTCAGCCCCAGCATTTT. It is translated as CASSTGQPQHF.